A single sample is the source of the 5 T cell receptor beta chains below, sequenced in a study of shared clonotypes between healthy human individuals. Repertoires were generated with immunoSEQ multiplex PCR, while TCRdb's copy carries only in-frame clones and drops some. The repertoire holds under 2,000,000 clones, with approximately 94% as singletons. Naivety among CD8 cells was defined by CD45RO negativity and positive CCR7 selection, thereby excluding terminally differentiated effector memory CD45RA+ cells. The sequenced sample consisted of naive CD8+ T cells sorted from blood. The receptors were sampled from a man in his late teens or twenties in good health.

This chain uses TRBV10-1 with TRBJ2-1; D is perhaps TRBD2 (5 bases). Trimming cost V 8 bases and J 5 bases, with 22 bases left between them. CDR3 length: 16 residues. The germline gives CDR1 WNHNN, CDR2 SYGVQD (reference sequence). CDR3 coding DNA: TGCGCCAGCGTACTACTAGTAAGGACCCCAAACAATGAGCAGTTCTTC. Protein sequence: CASVLLVRTPNNEQFF.

The CDR3 region has the DNA TGTGCCAGCAGCTTAGTACTAGCGGGGGAGGGTGAGCAGTACTTC. This codes for CASSLVLAGEGEQYF. V usage is TRBV7-2 and J usage is TRBJ2-7, with 11 bases aligning to TRBD2. The CDR3 is 15 residues long. The germline V gene has CDR1 SGHTA and CDR2 FQGNSA. The V and J ends lost 1 base and 7 bases, in that order; junction bases with no gene match: 6. The whole variable domain, filled in from reference TRBV7-2 and TRBJ2-7, reads GAGVSQSPSNKVTEKGKDVELRCDPISGHTALYWYRQSLGQGLEFLIYFQGNSAPDKSGLPSDRFSAERTGGSVSTLTIQRTQQEDSAVYLCASSLVLAGEGEQYFGPGTRLTVT.

This clone was detected once. The chain couples TRBV9 to TRBJ2-3, with TRBD1 as a possible D gene (5 bases). This CDR3 is built from 14 residues. V dropped 4 bases and J dropped 3 bases, with 12 bases sitting between them. Per germline, CDR1 SGDLS and CDR2 YYNGEE. The CDR3 DNA is TGTGCCAGCAGCCCCGGGCCAGGGACAGATACGCAGTATTTT. Its translation is CASSPGPGTDTQYF.

The V and J genes are TRBV7-9 and TRBJ2-2; D uncertain. Trimming took 1 base from V and 0 from J, leaving 6 bases between them. Germline V gene lookup returns CDR1 SEHNR and CDR2 FQNEAQ (reference sequence). The CDR3 totals 15 residues. The CDR3: CASSLEASNTGELFF. CDR3 nucleotides: TGTGCCAGCAGCTTAGAGGCCTCGAACACCGGGGAGCTGTTTTTT.

The CDR3 DNA sequence: TGTGCCAGCAGTCCGACAGGAAGGAACACTGAAGCTTTCTTT. Its protein product is CASSPTGRNTEAFF. The V call is TRBV2, the J call TRBJ1-1; tentative D call: TRBD1 (6 bases). From germline, CDR1 is SNHLY and CDR2 FYNNEI. This CDR3 is 14 amino acids long. Trimming removed 5 bases from V and 1 base from J, with 11 bases in between. Full variable domain (missing parts from reference TRBV2 and TRBJ1-1): EPEVTQTPSHQVTQMGQEVILRCVPISNHLYFYWYRQILGQKVEFLVSFYNNEISEKSEIFDDQFSVERPDGSNFTLKIRSTKLEDSAMYFCASSPTGRNTEAFFGQGTRLTVV.